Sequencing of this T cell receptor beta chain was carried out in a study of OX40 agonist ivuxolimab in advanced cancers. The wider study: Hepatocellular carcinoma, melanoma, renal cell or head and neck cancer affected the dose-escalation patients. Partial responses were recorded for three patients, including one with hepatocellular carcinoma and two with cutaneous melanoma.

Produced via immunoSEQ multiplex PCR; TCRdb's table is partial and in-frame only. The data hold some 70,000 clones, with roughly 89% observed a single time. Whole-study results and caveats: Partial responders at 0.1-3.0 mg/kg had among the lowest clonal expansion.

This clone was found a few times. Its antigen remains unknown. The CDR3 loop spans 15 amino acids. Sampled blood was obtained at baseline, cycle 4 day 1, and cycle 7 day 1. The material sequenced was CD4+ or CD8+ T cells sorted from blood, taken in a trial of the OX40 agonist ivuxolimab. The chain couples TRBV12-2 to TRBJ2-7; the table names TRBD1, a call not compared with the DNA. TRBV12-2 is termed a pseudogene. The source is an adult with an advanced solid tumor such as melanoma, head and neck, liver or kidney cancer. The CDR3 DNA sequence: TGTGCAAGTAAACTACGGGGGACAGGGTCCTACGAGCAGTACTTC. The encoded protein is CASKLRGTGSYEQYF.